This T cell receptor beta chain was captured by sequencing in a study of cytomegalovirus exposure and HLA in healthy donors. The CDR3 is made up of 14 amino acids. With 7 bases clipped from V and 5 bases from J, the junction kept 6 bases outside the gene matches. Germline V gene data show CDR1 as SEHNR and CDR2 as FQNEAQ (reference sequence). Amplification used 60 Vbeta primers and 13 Jbeta primers. Using immunoSEQ multiplex PCR, the repertoire was profiled, and TCRdb retains in-frame clones only, with some absent. The data contain 90,000 to 120,000 clones, 78% of them singletons. J is TRBJ1-1 and V is TRBV7-9; 11 bases match TRBD1. The sequence was obtained from a middle-aged woman in good health and CMV-seronegative. Material: PBMCs. The CDR3 DNA sequence: TGTGCCAGCACCGGACAGGGGGCGCTTACTGAAGCTTTCTTT. Protein product: CASTGQGALTEAFF.